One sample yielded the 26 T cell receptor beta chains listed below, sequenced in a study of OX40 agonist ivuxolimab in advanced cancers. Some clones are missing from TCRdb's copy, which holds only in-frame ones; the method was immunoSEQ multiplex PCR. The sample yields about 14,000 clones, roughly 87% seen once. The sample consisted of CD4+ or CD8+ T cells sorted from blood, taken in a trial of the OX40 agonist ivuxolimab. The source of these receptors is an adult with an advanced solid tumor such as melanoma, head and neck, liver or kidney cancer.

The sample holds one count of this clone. The CDR3 DNA is TGTGCCAGTAGTCAGGATTTTGGGGTTTATAATCAGCCCCAGCATTTT. It is translated as CASSQDFGVYNQPQHF. This rearrangement joins TRBV19 to TRBJ1-5; no firm D call. CDR3 length: 16 residues. Between the trimmed V and J ends, which lost 5 bases and 4 bases, there was a span of 18 bases. CDR1 is LNHDA, CDR2 SQIVND, per germline (reference sequence).

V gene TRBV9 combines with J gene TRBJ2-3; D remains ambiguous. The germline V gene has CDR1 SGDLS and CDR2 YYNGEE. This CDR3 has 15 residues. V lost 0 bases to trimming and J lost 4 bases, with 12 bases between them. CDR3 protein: CASSVGPGVADTQYF. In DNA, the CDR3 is TGTGCCAGCAGCGTAGGCCCTGGGGTAGCAGATACGCAGTATTTT. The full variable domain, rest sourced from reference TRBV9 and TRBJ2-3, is DSGVTQTPKHLITATGQRVTLRCSPRSGDLSVYWYQQSLDQGLQFLIQYYNGEERAKGNILERFSAQQFPDLHSELNLSSLELGDSALYFCASSVGPGVADTQYFGPGTRLTVL.

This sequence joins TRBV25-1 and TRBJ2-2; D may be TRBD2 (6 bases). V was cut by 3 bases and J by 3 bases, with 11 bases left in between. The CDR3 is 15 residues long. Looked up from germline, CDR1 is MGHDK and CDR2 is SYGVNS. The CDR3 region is CASSDGDSYTGELFF. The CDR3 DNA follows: TGTGCCAGCAGTGATGGGGACTCCTACACCGGGGAGCTGTTTTTT.

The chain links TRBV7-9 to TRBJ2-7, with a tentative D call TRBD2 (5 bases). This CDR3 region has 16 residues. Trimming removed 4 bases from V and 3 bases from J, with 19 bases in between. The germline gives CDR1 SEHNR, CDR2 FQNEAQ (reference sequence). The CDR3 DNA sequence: TGTGCCAGCAGCTCATTGAAGGTAGTGGACTTCTACGAGCAGTACTTC. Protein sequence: CASSSLKVVDFYEQYF.

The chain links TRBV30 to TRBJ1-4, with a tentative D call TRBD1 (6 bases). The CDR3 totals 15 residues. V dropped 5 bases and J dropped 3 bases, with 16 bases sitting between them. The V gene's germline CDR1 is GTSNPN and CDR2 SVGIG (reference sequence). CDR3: CAWDTRTAANEKLFF. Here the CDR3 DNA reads TGTGCCTGGGATACTAGGACAGCAGCTAATGAAAAACTGTTTTTT.

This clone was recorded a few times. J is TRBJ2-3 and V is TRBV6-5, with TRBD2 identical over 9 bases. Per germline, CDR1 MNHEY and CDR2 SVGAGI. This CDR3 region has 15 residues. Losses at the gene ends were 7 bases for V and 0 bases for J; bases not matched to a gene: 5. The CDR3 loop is CASTPTSGSTDTQYF. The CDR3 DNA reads TGTGCCAGCACCCCGACTAGCGGAAGCACAGATACGCAGTATTTT.

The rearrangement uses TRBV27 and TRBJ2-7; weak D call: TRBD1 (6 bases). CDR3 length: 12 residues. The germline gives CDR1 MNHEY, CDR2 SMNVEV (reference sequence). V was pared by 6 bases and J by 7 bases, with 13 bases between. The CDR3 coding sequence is TGTGCCAGCAGCTACAGGGCCGGGGAGCAGTACTTC. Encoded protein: CASSYRAGEQYF.

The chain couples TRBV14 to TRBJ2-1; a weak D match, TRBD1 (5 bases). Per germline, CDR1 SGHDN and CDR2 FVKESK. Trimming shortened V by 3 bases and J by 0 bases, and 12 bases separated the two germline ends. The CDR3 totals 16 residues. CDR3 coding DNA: TGTGCCAGCAGCCATCCAGGGTTACGCTCCTACAATGAGCAGTTCTTC. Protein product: CASSHPGLRSYNEQFF.

The chain's CDR3 is CASSQALGAITGELFF. CDR3 bases: TGCGCCAGCAGCCAAGCGTTAGGGGCGATCACCGGGGAGCTGTTTTTT. The genes are TRBV4-3 and TRBJ2-2, with a tentative D call TRBD1 (5 bases). The V end was cut by 1 base, the J end by 4 bases, with 13 bases between. Germline lookup yields CDR1 LGHNA and CDR2 YSLEER. The CDR3 has 16 residues.

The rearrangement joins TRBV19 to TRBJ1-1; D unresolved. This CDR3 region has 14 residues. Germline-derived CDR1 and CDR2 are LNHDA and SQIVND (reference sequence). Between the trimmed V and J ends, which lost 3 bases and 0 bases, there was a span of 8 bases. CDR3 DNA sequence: TGTGCCAGTAGTATGAAGATACTGAACACTGAAGCTTTCTTT. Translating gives CASSMKILNTEAFF.

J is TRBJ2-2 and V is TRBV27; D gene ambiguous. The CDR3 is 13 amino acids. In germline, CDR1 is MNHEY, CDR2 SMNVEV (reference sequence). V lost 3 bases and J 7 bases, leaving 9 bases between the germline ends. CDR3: CASSFIGDGELFF. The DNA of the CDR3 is TGTGCCAGCAGTTTCATCGGTGACGGGGAGCTGTTTTTT.

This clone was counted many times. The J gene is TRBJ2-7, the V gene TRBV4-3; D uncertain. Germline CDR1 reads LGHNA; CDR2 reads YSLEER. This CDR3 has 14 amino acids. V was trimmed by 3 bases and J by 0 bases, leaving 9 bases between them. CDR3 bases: TGCGCCAGCAGCCACGTCTCCAACTCCTACGAGCAGTACTTC. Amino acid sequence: CASSHVSNSYEQYF.

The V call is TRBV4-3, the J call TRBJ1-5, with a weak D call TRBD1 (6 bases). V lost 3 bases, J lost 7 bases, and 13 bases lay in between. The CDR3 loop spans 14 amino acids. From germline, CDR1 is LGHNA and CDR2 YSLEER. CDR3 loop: CASSQGRQVQPQHF. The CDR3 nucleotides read TGCGCCAGCAGCCAGGGTAGACAGGTCCAGCCCCAGCATTTT.

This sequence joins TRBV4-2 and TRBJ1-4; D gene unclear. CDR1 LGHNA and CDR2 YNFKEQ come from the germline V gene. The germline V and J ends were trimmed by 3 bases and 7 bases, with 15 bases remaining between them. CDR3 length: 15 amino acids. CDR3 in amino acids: CASSQHPKLGEKLFF. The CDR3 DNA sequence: TGTGCCAGCAGCCAGCACCCTAAACTGGGTGAAAAACTGTTTTTT.

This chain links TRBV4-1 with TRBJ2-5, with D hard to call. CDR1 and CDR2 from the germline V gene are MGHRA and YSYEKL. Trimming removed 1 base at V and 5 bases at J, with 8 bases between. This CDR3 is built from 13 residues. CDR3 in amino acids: CASSQGLGETQYF. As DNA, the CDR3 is TGCGCCAGCAGCCAAGGCCTAGGGGAGACCCAGTACTTC.

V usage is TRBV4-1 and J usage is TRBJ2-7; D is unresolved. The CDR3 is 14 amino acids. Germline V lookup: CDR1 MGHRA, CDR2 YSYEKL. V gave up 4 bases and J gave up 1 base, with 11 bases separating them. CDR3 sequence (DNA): TGCGCCAGCAGCCCCACCGTGGCTTCCTACGAGCAGTACTTC. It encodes CASSPTVASYEQYF.

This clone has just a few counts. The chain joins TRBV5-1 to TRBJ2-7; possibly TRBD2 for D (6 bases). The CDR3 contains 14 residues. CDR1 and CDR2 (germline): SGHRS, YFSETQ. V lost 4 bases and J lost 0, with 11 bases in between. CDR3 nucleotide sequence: TGCGCCAGCAGCCCGGAGGGACTCTCCTACGAGCAGTACTTC. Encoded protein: CASSPEGLSYEQYF.

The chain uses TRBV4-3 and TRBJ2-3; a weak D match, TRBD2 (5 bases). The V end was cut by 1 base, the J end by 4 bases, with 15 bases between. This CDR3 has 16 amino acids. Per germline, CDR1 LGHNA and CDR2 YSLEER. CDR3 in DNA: TGCGCCAGCAGCCAAGTAGAGGGTGGGTTGGCAGATACGCAGTATTTT. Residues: CASSQVEGGLADTQYF.

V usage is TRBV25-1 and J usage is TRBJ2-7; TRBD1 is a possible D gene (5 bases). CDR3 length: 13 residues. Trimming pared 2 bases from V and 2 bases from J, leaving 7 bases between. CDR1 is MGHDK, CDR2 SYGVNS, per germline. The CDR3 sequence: CASSEDRAYEQYF. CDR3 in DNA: TGTGCCAGCAGTGAAGACAGAGCCTACGAGCAGTACTTC.

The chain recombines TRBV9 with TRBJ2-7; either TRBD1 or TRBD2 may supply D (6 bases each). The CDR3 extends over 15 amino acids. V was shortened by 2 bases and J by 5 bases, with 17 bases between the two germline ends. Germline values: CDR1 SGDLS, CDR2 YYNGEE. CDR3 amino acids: CASSVSGAQPDEQYF. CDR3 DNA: TGTGCCAGCAGCGTCTCGGGGGCCCAACCCGACGAGCAGTACTTC.

This CDR3 reads CAISEWDTGELFF. CDR3 sequence (DNA): TGTGCCATCAGTGAGTGGGACACCGGGGAGCTGTTTTTT. V is TRBV10-3 and J is TRBJ2-2; D remains unclear. Trimming took 1 base from V and 3 from J, leaving 3 bases between them. The CDR3 has 13 amino acids. The germline V gene encodes CDR1 ENHRY and CDR2 SYGVKD.

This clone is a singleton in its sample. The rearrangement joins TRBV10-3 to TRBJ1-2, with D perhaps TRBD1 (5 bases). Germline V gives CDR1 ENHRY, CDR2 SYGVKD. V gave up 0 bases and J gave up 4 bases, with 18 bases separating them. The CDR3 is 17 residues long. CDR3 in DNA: TGTGCCATCAGTGAGTCGATTACAGGCAGAAGGGCCTATGGCTACACCTTC. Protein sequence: CAISESITGRRAYGYTF.

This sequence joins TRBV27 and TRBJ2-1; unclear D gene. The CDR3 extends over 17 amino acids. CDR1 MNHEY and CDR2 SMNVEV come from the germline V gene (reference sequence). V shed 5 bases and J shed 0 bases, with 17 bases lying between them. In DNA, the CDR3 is TGTGCCAGCAGTGGAACCAGAACAGTGAGCTCCTACAATGAGCAGTTCTTC. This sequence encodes CASSGTRTVSSYNEQFF.

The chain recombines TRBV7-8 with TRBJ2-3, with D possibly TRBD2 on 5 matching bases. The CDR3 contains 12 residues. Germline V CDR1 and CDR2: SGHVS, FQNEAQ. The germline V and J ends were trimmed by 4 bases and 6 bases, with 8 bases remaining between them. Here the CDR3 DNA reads TGTGCCAGCAGCTCGCGCGGGGATACGCAGTATTTT. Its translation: CASSSRGDTQYF. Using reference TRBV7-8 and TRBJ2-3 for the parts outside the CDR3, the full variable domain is GAGVSQSPRYKVAKRGQDVALRCDPISGHVSLFWYQQALGQGPEFLTYFQNEAQLDKSGLPSDRFFAERPEGSVSTLKIQRTQQEDSAVYLCASSSRGDTQYFGPGTRLTVL.

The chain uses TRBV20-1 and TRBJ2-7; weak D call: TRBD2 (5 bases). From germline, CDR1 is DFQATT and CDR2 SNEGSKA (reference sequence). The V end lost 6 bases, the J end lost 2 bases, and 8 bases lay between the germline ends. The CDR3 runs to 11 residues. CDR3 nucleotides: TGCAGTGCGAAGGAGGCCTACGAGCAGTACTTC. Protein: CSAKEAYEQYF.

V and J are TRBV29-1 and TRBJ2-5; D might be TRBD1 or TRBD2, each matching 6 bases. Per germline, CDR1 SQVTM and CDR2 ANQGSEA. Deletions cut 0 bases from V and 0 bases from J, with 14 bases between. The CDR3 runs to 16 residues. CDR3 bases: TGCAGCGTTGAAGAGAATCAAGGGGGGTACCAAGAGACCCAGTACTTC. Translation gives CSVEENQGGYQETQYF.